This T cell receptor (beta chain) originates from a study of blood T cell repertoires in COVID-19. Study-level information: Donors in the United States, Italy and Spain gave samples during acute or convalescent COVID-19.

Profiled with immunoSEQ multiplex PCR; TCRdb holds only in-frame clones, not every one. Found here are 200,000 to 300,000 clones, 75% to 90% of them singletons; the top ten hold 3.1%. Looked up from germline, CDR1 is SGHTA and CDR2 is FQGNSA. V lost 1 base and J lost 3, with 13 bases in between. This CDR3 spans 15 amino acids. This receptor was taken from a woman between 40 and 50 years old who had been exposed to COVID-19. This chain joins TRBV7-2 and TRBJ2-7, with D perhaps matching TRBD1 (5 bases). Specimen: PBMCs or T cells enriched from blood (not recorded which). The DNA of the CDR3 is TGTGCCAGCAGCTTAGAGCCAGGGATAATCTACGAGCAGTACTTC. This encodes CASSLEPGIIYEQYF. Drawing the rest from reference TRBV7-2 and TRBJ2-7, the complete variable domain is GAGVSQSPSNKVTEKGKDVELRCDPISGHTALYWYRQSLGQGLEFLIYFQGNSAPDKSGLPSDRFSAERTGGSVSTLTIQRTQQEDSAVYLCASSLEPGIIYEQYFGPGTRLTVT.